The next 5 T cell receptor beta chains were all read from a single sample in a study of blood T cell repertoires in COVID-19. Only in-frame clones appear in the TCRdb table, and some are missing; sequencing was by immunoSEQ multiplex PCR. In the table there are some 56,000 clones, 80% of which are singletons. Sequencing used peripheral blood. Receptors originate from a man aged 55 to 70 with acute or convalescent COVID-19.

The gene calls are TRBV29-1 and TRBJ2-5; a weak D match, TRBD2 (5 bases). This CDR3 is built from 15 residues. V was pared by 2 bases and J by 0 bases, with 13 bases between. Per germline, CDR1 SQVTM and CDR2 ANQGSEA. CDR3 protein: CSVERRRGYQETQYF. CDR3 nucleotide sequence: TGCAGCGTTGAAAGACGGAGAGGGTACCAAGAGACCCAGTACTTC.

The chain is built from TRBV5-1 and TRBJ2-3; D gene uncertain. Trimming took 2 bases from V and 4 from J, leaving 11 bases between them. Germline-derived CDR1 and CDR2 are SGHRS and YFSETQ. The CDR3 extends over 14 amino acids. CDR3 in DNA: TGCGCCAGCAGCTTACACCAACGGGCAGATACGCAGTATTTT. This gives the protein CASSLHQRADTQYF.

This chain uses TRBV10-3 with TRBJ1-1; D unclear. The CDR3 totals 15 residues. Germline V gene sequence: CDR1 ENHRY, CDR2 SYGVKD. The ends were cut back, 10 bases at V and 5 bases at J, with 23 bases in the middle. The CDR3 reads CATSERGTSKTEAFF. The CDR3 DNA sequence: TGTGCCACCTCTGAAAGAGGAACCTCCAAGACTGAAGCTTTCTTT.

Points on this clone: The sample holds other DNA sequences that translate to the same CDR3. This rearrangement joins TRBV12-3 or TRBV12-4 to TRBJ1-2, with 7 nucleotides matching TRBD1. The CDR3 is 12 residues long. V trimming: 4 bases; J trimming: 7 bases; junction bases outside the gene matches: 3. In nucleotides, the CDR3 is TGTGCCAGCAGTTCGACAGGGCTTGGCTACACCTTC. It specifies CASSSTGLGYTF.

This clone was seen repeatedly, ten times or more. This chain connects TRBV6-6 to TRBJ1-5; D gene unclear. The CDR3 has 14 amino acids. Trimming pared 2 bases from V and 5 bases from J, leaving 10 bases between. CDR1 is MNHNY, CDR2 SVGAGI, per germline (reference sequence). CDR3 nucleotide sequence: TGTGCCAGCAGTTACAGGTTAGCGGATCAGCCCCAGCATTTT. Protein product: CASSYRLADQPQHF.